This T cell receptor beta chain was identified during a study of T cells in tuberculosis. TCRdb keeps only in-frame clones here, not all; method: immunoSEQ multiplex PCR. The sample has some 31,000 clones, around 90% seen once. The V gene's germline CDR1 is MDHEN and CDR2 SYDVKM. Losses at the gene ends were 0 bases for V and 6 bases for J; bases not matched to a gene: 14. There are 18 residues in the CDR3. This sample's time point: new active TB diagnosis, blood taken before or within 7 days of starting treatment. The receptor was isolated from an adult with tuberculosis. The chain links TRBV28 to TRBJ2-3, with 8 bases aligning to TRBD2. The specimen was PBMCs, collected at tuberculosis diagnosis. As DNA, the CDR3 is TGTGCCAGCAGTTTATGGAGCGGGGGCGGCCGGATACCCGATACGCAGTATTTT. Amino acids: CASSLWSGGGRIPDTQYF. The full variable domain, completed using reference TRBV28 and TRBJ2-3, is DVKVTQSSRYLVKRTGEKVFLECVQDMDHENMFWYRQDPGLGLRLIYFSYDVKMKEKGDIPEGYSVSREKKERFSLILESASTNQTSMYLCASSLWSGGGRIPDTQYFGPGTRLTVL.